This T cell receptor (beta chain) was documented in a study of cytotoxic CD8 clonotypes in ibrutinib-treated CLL (dated by TCRdb to the early 2020s). A note on the overall study: The cohort was composed of 11 relapsed/refractory and about 16 treatment-naive patients; IGHV unmutated status was identified in approximately 18 patients. Partial responses were observed in some 24 patients and complete responses in 2; after a median follow-up of about 69 months, remission was maintained in roughly 14 patients and progression was observed in approximately twelve. The response samples were drawn at a median of approximately 11 months into treatment, with a range of roughly 6 to 36 months. On average, each sample yielded about 260,000 productive templates and 80,000 to 95,000 productive rearrangements. Longitudinal samples were obtainable from 26 of the 86 participants in the trial. Cryopreserved peripheral blood mononuclear cells were collected before treatment, at response, and at either disease progression or sustained remission. Patients were still on ibrutinib when every remission and progressive disease sample was collected.

The CDR3 goes from the cysteine to the phenylalanine over 15 residues. This entry keeps only the CDR3 DNA: 45 bases, framed from base 1. V ends up 5 bases short and J 10 bases short, with an unmatched junction base count of 14. The germline V gene gives CDR1 as SQVTM and CDR2 as ANQGSEA. This clone was observed once. Its antigen target is currently unknown. Per-nucleotide qualities are absent, and no much larger clonotype sits a single base away. Paper-wide results and their limitations: Sampling times were not matched between sustained-remission and progressing patients, and lymph node repertoires were not studied. At ibrutinib response clonality went up, during sustained remission it held steady, and at progression it dropped back toward baseline. At baseline, clonality was higher than in age-matched healthy donors and showed a strong correlation with circulating CD8+ T-cell counts. Public clonotypes were rare and either shrank or stayed stable during treatment, and the rise in clonality at ibrutinib response reflected expansion of private clonotypes.

This specimen's time point label, per the study, means: approximately 11 months on ibrutinib. For TCR beta library preparation, roughly 2 micrograms of genomic DNA were extracted from the cryopreserved PBMCs. High-throughput TCR beta sequencing was performed on longitudinal blood samples from CLL patients receiving ibrutinib monotherapy. The patients were enrolled in a single-center, open-label phase 2 trial of ibrutinib monotherapy. On a MiSeq, deep resolution sequencing aimed for a depth between 1 in 1 million and 1 in 200,000 T cells, with each clonotype covered about 9.9x on average. The immunoSEQ hsTCRB Kit was used to generate the TCR beta libraries. On the study's bioinformatics: ImmunoSEQ Data Assistant and ImmunoSEQ Analyzer were used for data analysis, and V, D and J genes were assigned according to IMGT definitions. Clonality, which ranges from 0 to 1, was calculated by subtracting the normalized Shannon entropy of productive rearrangement frequencies from one. Public clonotype analysis was restricted to overrepresented clonotypes comprising at least 0.05% of each patient's repertoire. Repertoires from 10 to 15 age-matched healthy donors in immuneACCESS were used as clonality controls. Here the immuneACCESS table is served through TCRdb, limited to in-frame sequences with V and J called. Missing clones are a known gap in these copies; in checked studies unresolved V genes cover under half, and the rest lacks a known reason. From that table come the V and J calls and clone size; the DNA was used to work out D and trimming. This sample gives over 150,000 clones in total; roughly 80% of them show up just once. The ten largest account for about 1.9% of the sample.

Sequencing was performed on PBMCs, taken after 12 months of ibrutinib treatment. The clonotype originates from a human donor with chronic lymphocytic leukemia. The receptor chain draws on TRBV29-1 and TRBJ1-5, with TRBD1 matching 10 junction bases. The CDR3 region reads CSVTFGQGGILPQHF. The DNA is TGCAGCGTTACTTTCGGACAGGGGGGGATTCTCCCCCAGCATTTT.